Listed below are T cell receptor beta chains from one sample, sequenced in a study of blood T cell repertoires in COVID-19. The method was immunoSEQ multiplex PCR; TCRdb's version includes in-frame clones alone and lacks a portion of them. The top ten hold 8.8% of the sample, which has about 74,000 clones, 80% to 85% seen once. Sequenced: peripheral blood. Receptors originate from a man aged 45-65 years with active COVID-19. Both conserved end residues are trimmed from each CDR3. Each record gives: V gene, J gene, CDR3 protein.

v_gene: TRBV7-6; j_gene: TRBJ2-4; CDR3aa: ASSLGLPGQNIQY
v_gene: TRBV7-9; j_gene: TRBJ2-1; CDR3aa: ASSPEQGFQGQF
v_gene: TRBV15; j_gene: TRBJ1-2; CDR3aa: ATSRTIMGPGEYGYT
v_gene: TRBV19; j_gene: TRBJ1-1; CDR3aa: ASGPGGKIGEAF
v_gene: TRBV7-2; j_gene: TRBJ2-2; CDR3aa: ASSFSTTGELF
v_gene: TRBV12-3/TRBV12-4; j_gene: TRBJ1-1; CDR3aa: ASSHGLSAF
v_gene: TRBV24-1; j_gene: TRBJ2-5; CDR3aa: ATSDATGGGETQY
v_gene: TRBV10-1; j_gene: TRBJ2-7; CDR3aa: ASSPWRAGGSYEQY
v_gene: TRBV10-3; j_gene: TRBJ1-3; CDR3aa: AIGADGSSGNTIY
v_gene: TRBV27; j_gene: TRBJ1-2; CDR3aa: ASRGEGTASFGGYT
v_gene: TRBV12-5; j_gene: TRBJ1-5; CDR3aa: ASGFGQSNQPQH
v_gene: TRBV5-1; j_gene: TRBJ2-7; CDR3aa: ASSLGVSSYEQY
v_gene: TRBV6-5; j_gene: TRBJ2-7; CDR3aa: ASTSQVYEQY
v_gene: TRBV30; j_gene: TRBJ1-6; CDR3aa: AWSTNNSPLH
v_gene: TRBV19; j_gene: TRBJ2-7; CDR3aa: ASSDGTVYEQY
v_gene: TRBV6-6; j_gene: TRBJ1-5; CDR3aa: ASTLGQSNSNQPQH
v_gene: TRBV27; j_gene: TRBJ2-7; CDR3aa: ASRVGGVSYEQY
v_gene: TRBV19; j_gene: TRBJ2-1; CDR3aa: ATRRTVSNEQF
v_gene: TRBV19; j_gene: TRBJ1-5; CDR3aa: ASSISSSNQPQH
v_gene: TRBV18; j_gene: TRBJ2-5; CDR3aa: ASSPPGRLAGEETQY
v_gene: TRBV7-2; j_gene: TRBJ1-1; CDR3aa: ASSLATAWMMNTEAF
v_gene: TRBV5-1; j_gene: TRBJ2-6; CDR3aa: ASSADRVGANVLT
v_gene: TRBV19; j_gene: TRBJ1-1; CDR3aa: ASSQGLNTEAF
v_gene: TRBV19; j_gene: TRBJ1-1; CDR3aa: ASSIGTALTQNTEAF
v_gene: TRBV2; j_gene: TRBJ2-1; CDR3aa: ASTERLAGYNEQF
v_gene: TRBV29-1; j_gene: TRBJ2-1; CDR3aa: STAARTGPFEQF
v_gene: TRBV6-6; j_gene: TRBJ2-2; CDR3aa: ASSTGGRDTGELF
v_gene: TRBV13; j_gene: TRBJ1-4; CDR3aa: ASSQRGANEKLF
v_gene: TRBV6-5; j_gene: TRBJ2-1; CDR3aa: ASISNEQF
v_gene: TRBV2; j_gene: TRBJ2-1; CDR3aa: ASSEANLPGGYNEQF
v_gene: TRBV3-1/TRBV3-2; j_gene: TRBJ2-3; CDR3aa: ASINRRDTQY
v_gene: TRBV6-6; j_gene: TRBJ1-4; CDR3aa: ASSTGDKLF
v_gene: TRBV2; j_gene: TRBJ1-2; CDR3aa: ASRETELYGYT
v_gene: TRBV11-2; j_gene: TRBJ1-2; CDR3aa: ASSPRTSDRGLGYT
v_gene: TRBV6-2/TRBV6-3; j_gene: TRBJ1-5; CDR3aa: ASSYNSRTGYSNQPQH
v_gene: TRBV19; j_gene: TRBJ1-5; CDR3aa: ASSIGGSSQPQH
v_gene: TRBV2; j_gene: TRBJ2-7; CDR3aa: ASTPWGGDTYEQY
v_gene: TRBV6-6; j_gene: TRBJ2-2; CDR3aa: ASDSTGELF
v_gene: TRBV18; j_gene: TRBJ2-7; CDR3aa: ASSPGSGSGYEQY
v_gene: TRBV6-1; j_gene: TRBJ1-2; CDR3aa: ASSEGGEGDVYGYT
v_gene: TRBV2; j_gene: TRBJ1-5; CDR3aa: ASSAQGSNQPQH